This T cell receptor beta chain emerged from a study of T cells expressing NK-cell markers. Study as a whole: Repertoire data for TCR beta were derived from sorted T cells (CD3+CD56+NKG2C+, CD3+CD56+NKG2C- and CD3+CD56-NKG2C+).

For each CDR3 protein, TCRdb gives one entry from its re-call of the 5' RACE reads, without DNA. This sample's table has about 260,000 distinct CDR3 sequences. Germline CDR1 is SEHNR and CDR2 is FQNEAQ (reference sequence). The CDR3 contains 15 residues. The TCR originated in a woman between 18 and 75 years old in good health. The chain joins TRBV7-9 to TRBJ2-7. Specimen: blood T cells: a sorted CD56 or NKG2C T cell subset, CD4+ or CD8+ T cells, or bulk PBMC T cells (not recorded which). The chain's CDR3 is CASSLARQSSYEQYF.